These 7 T cell receptor beta chains were all obtained from the same sample, sequenced in a study of T cell responses to AZD1222 COVID-19 vaccine. This table comes from immunoSEQ multiplex PCR, and its TCRdb copy is limited to in-frame clones, with some not included. The table records 100,000 to 150,000 clones, about 89% of them present only once. The sample was peripheral blood, taken on day 0 of AZD1222 vaccination. These receptors originate from an adult in good health.

This chain joins TRBV6-5 and TRBJ1-3; 7 bases line up with TRBD1. With 5 bases clipped from V and 2 bases from J, the junction kept 6 bases outside the gene matches. Per germline, CDR1 MNHEY and CDR2 SVGAGI. The CDR3 length is 15 residues. CDR3 sequence (DNA): TGTGCCAGCAGTAAGACAGGGAGGACTGGAAACACCATATATTTT. Amino acids: CASSKTGRTGNTIYF.

This rearrangement joins TRBV3-1 (or the pseudogene TRBV3-2) to TRBJ1-6; unclear D gene. Germline V gene lookup returns CDR1 LGHDT and CDR2 YNNKEL (reference sequence). The ends were cut back, 3 bases at V and 9 bases at J, with 15 bases in the middle. The CDR3 contains 15 residues. Here the CDR3 reads CASSHRRPAGSPLHF. In DNA, the CDR3 is TGTGCCAGCAGCCATCGGCGGCCGGCGGGTTCACCCCTCCACTTT.

The chain joins TRBV27 to TRBJ2-1; TRBD2 matches 14 bases. CDR1 and CDR2 from the germline V gene are MNHEY and SMNVEV (reference sequence). CDR3 length equals 15 residues. V trimming: 4 bases; J trimming: 7 bases; junction bases outside the gene matches: 3. This CDR3 reads CASSSGLAGGNEQFF. CDR3 bases: TGTGCCAGCAGTTCTGGACTAGCGGGAGGTAATGAGCAGTTCTTC.

V usage is TRBV6-2 or TRBV6-3 and J usage is TRBJ2-5; no clear D. CDR3 size: 15 residues. CDR1 and CDR2 from the germline V gene are MNHEY and SVGEGT. Deletions cut 4 bases from V and 2 bases from J, with 14 bases between. As DNA, the CDR3 is TGTGCCAGCAGTTCCCGAAAGACGCGACAAGAGACCCAGTACTTC. This sequence encodes CASSSRKTRQETQYF.

This clone has a single count. The chain is built from TRBV24-1 and TRBJ2-1; D is undetermined. Germline values: CDR1 KGHDR, CDR2 SFDVKD. This CDR3 is built from 13 residues. V shed 0 bases and J shed 9 bases, with 8 bases lying between them. The DNA of the CDR3 is TGTGCCACCAGTGATTTGATAGTAGGTGAGCAGTTCTTC. This gives the protein CATSDLIVGEQFF.

The genes are TRBV3-1 (or the pseudogene TRBV3-2) and TRBJ2-3; 9 bases match TRBD1. The CDR3 loop spans 15 amino acids. Losses at the gene ends were 4 bases for V and 5 bases for J; bases not matched to a gene: 7. The V gene's germline CDR1 is LGHDT and CDR2 YNNKEL (reference sequence). CDR3 region: CASSPTWTGEDTQYF. The CDR3 DNA follows: TGTGCCAGCAGCCCTACTTGGACAGGGGAAGATACGCAGTATTTT.

This chain connects TRBV6-5 to TRBJ2-7; 7 bases match TRBD1. V trimming: 5 bases; J trimming: 6 bases; junction bases outside the gene matches: 10. Germline V gives CDR1 MNHEY, CDR2 SVGAGI. The CDR3 has 14 amino acids. The CDR3 DNA sequence: TGTGCCAGCAGTATAGACAGGGTCCGAATCGAGCAGTACTTC. Amino acid sequence: CASSIDRVRIEQYF.